This T cell receptor (beta chain) was identified during a study of neurological immune-mediated disorders. V was pared by 7 bases and J by 4 bases, with 4 bases of the junction left unmatched. The CDR3 is 13 residues long. Germline V CDR1 and CDR2: ENHRY, SYGVKD. This clonotype came up many times. With 10-nucleotide random UMIs, 5'RACE was used to make the cDNA. From the 5' RACE reads, TCRdb called clonotypes with MiXCR, one entry per CDR3 protein. The data hold fewer than 80,000 distinct CDR3 sequences, with less than 5.5% observed a single time. J is TRBJ1-1 and V is TRBV10-3; 9 bases are a match to TRBD1. Sequenced input: PBMCs. The source is a woman in her 30s with multiple sclerosis. The CDR3 region is CAIKGTGTTEAFF. The CDR3 DNA sequence: TGTGCCATCAAGGGGACAGGGACCACTGAAGCTTTCTTT.